A selection of T cell receptor beta chains follows, all from one sample in a study of T cell responses to AZD1222 COVID-19 vaccine. The repertoire was sequenced with immunoSEQ multiplex PCR; TCRdb's copy has only in-frame clones and lacks some. The sample holds about 160,000 clones; 80% to 90% are singletons and the top ten take 5.1%. The sequencing here drew on peripheral blood, taken on day 0 of AZD1222 vaccination. The receptors derive from an adult in good health. Each CDR3 is given with its conserved first and last residue.

v_gene: TRBV5-1
CDR3aa: CASSSQTGGNTGELFF

v_gene: TRBV6-5
CDR3aa: CASSYQPQHF

v_gene: TRBV7-1
CDR3aa: CASSSLPSRTFRQGGRATNEKLFF

v_gene: TRBV6-5
CDR3aa: CASSYSRGTNTQYF

v_gene: TRBV4-3
CDR3aa: CASSHTWGTGANVLTF

v_gene: TRBV5-1
CDR3aa: CASSLGTGVEAFF

v_gene: TRBV7-3
CDR3aa: CASSFLEIEGFGELFF

v_gene: TRBV2
CDR3aa: CASWRTQYNYGYTF

v_gene: TRBV19
CDR3aa: CASSMRPGQGGSDTQYF

v_gene: TRBV6-5
CDR3aa: CASRETVATNEKLFF